Listed below are T cell receptor beta chains from one sample, sequenced in a study of cytomegalovirus exposure and HLA in healthy donors. Profiled with immunoSEQ multiplex PCR; TCRdb holds only in-frame clones, not every one. Of around 130,000 clones listed, roughly 76% are singletons. The material sequenced was PBMCs. These receptors originate from a female donor in good health and CMV-seronegative. The CDR3 runs from the conserved cysteine through the conserved F or W. The order of the fields is V gene, clone size, CDR3 protein. The size of a clone is reported for some rows only, either as once, few or many, or as a class for expanded clones.

V gene: TRBV4-1
clone size: -
CDR3 protein: CASSQDLENSYNEQFF

V gene: TRBV13
clone size: -
CDR3 protein: CASRDSQPDTGELFF

V gene: TRBV7-9
clone size: -
CDR3 protein: CASSPQELATGRLSYEQYF

V gene: TRBV5-4
clone size: -
CDR3 protein: CASSSSGAGELFF

V gene: TRBV6-5
clone size: -
CDR3 protein: CASRHSDRANTEAFF

V gene: TRBV2
clone size: few
CDR3 protein: CASSVFSNEKLFF

V gene: TRBV7-2
clone size: -
CDR3 protein: CASSLALTPYEQYF

V gene: TRBV7-9
clone size: -
CDR3 protein: CASGFTANTEAFF

V gene: TRBV13
clone size: -
CDR3 protein: CASSPPTGLPSEQYF

V gene: TRBV10-2
clone size: -
CDR3 protein: CASNRDRGYEQYF

V gene: TRBV4-2
clone size: -
CDR3 protein: CASSQDDAGVFLGFYNEQFF

V gene: TRBV19
clone size: -
CDR3 protein: CASSNREGYTF

V gene: TRBV27
clone size: -
CDR3 protein: CASSPSGRSDEQFF

V gene: TRBV6-1
clone size: -
CDR3 protein: CASTLDRGNEKLFF

V gene: TRBV10-2
clone size: -
CDR3 protein: CASSEAQYGYTF

V gene: TRBV5-4
clone size: -
CDR3 protein: CASSLGTPMNTEAFF

V gene: TRBV7-2
clone size: -
CDR3 protein: CASSLDRASSYNEQFF

V gene: TRBV7-9
clone size: -
CDR3 protein: CASSLSGTGEPEAFF

V gene: TRBV19
clone size: -
CDR3 protein: CASSTSGTGNEKLFF

V gene: TRBV4-2
clone size: -
CDR3 protein: CASDSGQRTMNTEAFF